These 21 T cell receptor beta chains originate from one sample sequenced in a study of shared clonotypes between healthy human individuals. Clones were sequenced by immunoSEQ multiplex PCR, and TCRdb holds only the in-frame ones, with some missing. The sample lists 950,000 to 1,100,000 clones; approximately 68% were seen once. Sequences were obtained from memory CD4+ T cells sorted from blood. This sample's subset: CD45RA-negative fraction. These receptors all stem from a man younger than 35 in good health.

V usage is TRBV13 and J usage is TRBJ2-7; D is unresolved. The germline CDR1 and CDR2 sequences are PRHDT and FYEKMQ (reference sequence). The CDR3 totals 13 residues. The ends were cut back, 5 bases at V and 5 bases at J, with 13 bases in the middle. Here the CDR3 reads CASSPPQADEQYF. Written as DNA, the CDR3 is TGTGCCAGCAGCCCACCCCAGGCGGACGAGCAGTACTTC. The entire variable domain, with the rest obtained from reference TRBV13 and TRBJ2-7, is as follows: AAGVIQSPRHLIKEKRETATLKCYPIPRHDTVYWYQQGPGQDPQFLISFYEKMQSDKGSIPDRFSAQQFSDYHSELNMSSLELGDSALYFCASSPPQADEQYFGPGTRLTVT.

The genes are TRBV18 and TRBJ2-4; D unresolved. Between the trimmed V and J ends, which lost 1 base and 13 bases, there was a span of 14 bases. Germline V gene lookup returns CDR1 KGHSH and CDR2 LQKENI. The CDR3 has 13 residues. In nucleotides, the CDR3 is TGTGCCAGCTCACCACGGGCTGCGACGGTACAGTACTTC. This translates into CASSPRAATVQYF.

CDR3 amino acids: CATHSGGKTSTDTQYF. The CDR3, as DNA: TGTGCCACCCACAGCGGGGGCAAAACTAGCACAGATACGCAGTATTTT. The rearrangement links TRBV11-3 to TRBJ2-3, with TRBD2 matching 8 bases. Germline trimming cut 10 bases from V and 0 bases from J; bases unmatched to any gene: 12. Per germline, CDR1 SGHNT and CDR2 YENEEA. The CDR3 spans 16 residues.

The V call is TRBV7-9, the J call TRBJ1-5; a possible D gene is TRBD1 (5 bases). CDR1 and CDR2 from the germline V gene are SEHNR and FQNEAQ (reference sequence). V dropped 5 bases and J dropped 3 bases, with 11 bases sitting between them. This CDR3 contains 14 residues. The CDR3 protein is CASSIDSPNQPQHF. In DNA, the CDR3 is TGTGCCAGCAGCATAGACAGCCCCAATCAGCCCCAGCATTTT. The full variable domain, in which reference TRBV7-9 and TRBJ1-5 provide the parts outside the CDR3, is DTGVSQNPRHKITKRGQNVTFRCDPISEHNRLYWYRQTLGQGPEFLTYFQNEAQLEKSRLLSDRFSAERPKGSFSTLEIQRTEQGDSAMYLCASSIDSPNQPQHFGDGTRLSIL.

The chain uses TRBV5-8 and TRBJ1-4; tentative D call: TRBD1 (6 bases). Germline CDR1 is SGHTS and CDR2 is YDEGEE. The V end was cut by 4 bases, the J end by 7 bases, with 17 bases between. The CDR3 is made up of 15 amino acids. CDR3 residues: CASSRLELRGEKLFF. The CDR3 coding sequence is TGTGCCAGCAGCCGTCTGGAGCTCAGGGGTGAAAAACTGTTTTTT.

The V and J genes are TRBV19 and TRBJ1-5; D possibly corresponds to TRBD1 (5 bases). Per germline, CDR1 LNHDA and CDR2 SQIVND (reference sequence). The V end was cut by 6 bases, the J end by 3 bases, with 24 bases between. This CDR3 is 18 amino acids long. CDR3: CASSPGGGKALINQPQHF. CDR3 coding DNA: TGTGCCAGTAGCCCCGGGGGGGGAAAAGCACTAATCAATCAGCCCCAGCATTTT. Filled out from reference TRBV19 and TRBJ1-5, the complete variable domain reads DGGITQSPKYLFRKEGQNVTLSCEQNLNHDAMYWYRQDPGQGLRLIYYSQIVNDFQKGDIAEGYSVSREKKESFPLTVTSAQKNPTAFYLCASSPGGGKALINQPQHFGDGTRLSIL.

The chain recombines TRBV7-6 with TRBJ2-5; the D is unclear. The V gene lost 5 bases and the J gene lost 5 bases, with 18 bases spanning the gap. Germline V gene data show CDR1 as SGHVS and CDR2 as FNYEAQ. The CDR3 consists of 15 residues. For the CDR3, the DNA is TGTGCCAGCAGCCCCTCGCTGGGCCGGGCGGAGACCCAGTACTTC. Translating gives CASSPSLGRAETQYF.

This rearrangement joins TRBV7-8 to TRBJ2-7, with D maybe TRBD1 (6 bases). The germline V gene has CDR1 SGHVS and CDR2 FQNEAQ. With 2 bases removed from V and 0 bases from J, the gap between germline ends came to 11 bases. This CDR3 has 15 residues. This CDR3 reads CASSLRTASSYEQYF. The DNA of the CDR3 is TGTGCCAGCAGCTTAAGGACAGCGAGCTCCTACGAGCAGTACTTC. The full variable domain, its missing parts supplied by reference TRBV7-8 and TRBJ2-7, is GAGVSQSPRYKVAKRGQDVALRCDPISGHVSLFWYQQALGQGPEFLTYFQNEAQLDKSGLPSDRFFAERPEGSVSTLKIQRTQQEDSAVYLCASSLRTASSYEQYFGPGTRLTVT.

The chain combines TRBV6-5 with TRBJ2-4; no reliable D call. Germline V CDR1 and CDR2: MNHEY, SVGAGI. Trimming shortened V by 5 bases and J by 5 bases, and 16 bases separated the two germline ends. This CDR3 contains 15 residues. The chain's CDR3 is CASSPWLTGENIQYF. The CDR3 DNA reads as TGTGCCAGCAGTCCCTGGTTGACTGGGGAAAACATTCAGTACTTC.

A remark on this clone: A much larger clone is a single base away; this may be a read error. Other DNA sequences in the sample encode the same CDR3. V is TRBV5-1 and J is TRBJ2-3, with unresolved D. The CDR3 has 14 amino acids. Germline loops: CDR1 SGHRS, CDR2 YFSETQ. Trimming left V 0 bases short and J 2 bases short, with 7 bases between. CDR3 in DNA: TGCGCCAGCAGCTTGGAACGGACCACAGATACGCAGTATTTT. It codes for CASSLERTTDTQYF.

V is TRBV29-1 and J is TRBJ2-5; D possibly matches TRBD1 or TRBD2 (7 bases each). CDR1 and CDR2 from the germline V gene are SQVTM and ANQGSEA. This CDR3 is built from 13 residues. V was trimmed by 5 bases and J by 3 bases, leaving 13 bases between them. The CDR3 sequence: CSVSQGGKETQYF. DNA for the CDR3: TGCAGCGTTTCTCAGGGGGGGAAAGAGACCCAGTACTTC.

This clone appeared a few times. This rearrangement joins TRBV10-1 to TRBJ2-7, with a possible D match to TRBD1 (5 bases). CDR3 length: 16 amino acids. V lost 0 bases to trimming and J lost 0 bases, with 12 bases between them. Germline CDR1 and CDR2: WNHNN and SYGVQD (reference sequence). The CDR3 protein is CASSESSTGSSYEQYF. The CDR3 region has the DNA TGCGCCAGCAGTGAGTCGAGTACAGGAAGCTCCTACGAGCAGTACTTC.

This clone was detected a few times. The chain is built from TRBV7-2 and TRBJ1-5; 7 nucleotides agree with TRBD1. V shed 4 bases, J shed 3 bases, and the junction held 6 bases outside the gene matches. The CDR3 has 15 amino acids. The V gene's germline CDR1 is SGHTA and CDR2 FQGNSA. For the CDR3, the DNA is TGTGCCAGCAGCTCGCTGGGGACAGCCAATCAGCCCCAGCATTTT. Its protein product is CASSSLGTANQPQHF.

The V and J genes are TRBV7-2 and TRBJ1-4, with unresolved D. The CDR3 sequence is 15 residues long. CDR1 is SGHTA, CDR2 FQGNSA, per germline. Deletions cut 1 base from V and 5 bases from J, with 11 bases between. The DNA of the CDR3 is TGTGCCAGCAGCTTAGGAGGAGGTCCCAATGAAAAACTGTTTTTT. Translation gives CASSLGGGPNEKLFF. The whole variable domain, remainder taken from reference TRBV7-2 and TRBJ1-4, is GAGVSQSPSNKVTEKGKDVELRCDPISGHTALYWYRQSLGQGLEFLIYFQGNSAPDKSGLPSDRFSAERTGGSVSTLTIQRTQQEDSAVYLCASSLGGGPNEKLFFGSGTQLSVL.

The genes are TRBV29-1 and TRBJ1-2; possible D gene TRBD1, 5 bases. The CDR3 covers 12 residues. Germline V lookup: CDR1 SQVTM, CDR2 ANQGSEA. Trimming shortened V by 4 bases and J by 5 bases, and 11 bases separated the two germline ends. As DNA, the CDR3 is TGCAGCGTTGGTGACGGGGCTTATGGCTACACCTTC. Its protein is CSVGDGAYGYTF. The complete variable domain, with remaining parts taken from reference TRBV29-1 and TRBJ1-2, reads SAVISQKPSRDICQRGTSLTIQCQVDSQVTMMFWYRQQPGQSLTLIATANQGSEATYESGFVIDKFPISRPNLTFSTLTVSNMSPEDSSIYLCSVGDGAYGYTFGSGTRLTVV.

The chain couples TRBV29-1 to TRBJ2-2; 10 bases are a match to TRBD2. CDR1 SQVTM and CDR2 ANQGSEA come from the germline V gene. V lost 3 bases to trimming and J lost 6 bases; unmatched junction nucleotides: 4. This CDR3 is built from 14 residues. The CDR3 region is CSVDDLAGAGELFF. CDR3 coding DNA: TGCAGCGTTGATGACCTAGCGGGAGCCGGGGAGCTGTTTTTT.

V and J are TRBV10-3 and TRBJ1-1; no reliable D call. In germline, CDR1 is ENHRY, CDR2 SYGVKD. The CDR3 has 13 residues. Trimming stripped 4 bases from V and 3 bases from J, with 9 bases between. The CDR3 spells CAISVGSYTEAFF. The CDR3 DNA is TGTGCCATCAGTGTTGGGTCTTACACTGAAGCTTTCTTT.

The chain is built from TRBV5-6 and TRBJ2-5; D ambiguous. The CDR3 has 14 amino acids. Germline-derived CDR1 and CDR2 are SGHDT and YYEEEE. V was trimmed by 0 bases and J by 2 bases, leaving 8 bases between them. For the CDR3, the DNA is TGTGCCAGCAGCTTGGTCACCAGGCAAGAGACCCAGTACTTC. Its translation: CASSLVTRQETQYF.

The chain is built from TRBV4-1 and TRBJ1-3; TRBD1 might be the D (5 bases). The V gene's germline CDR1 is MGHRA and CDR2 YSYEKL. The CDR3 is made up of 16 amino acids. V lost 3 bases to trimming and J lost 4 bases, with 16 bases between them. CDR3 in amino acids: CASSHRSGGDGNTIYF. CDR3 DNA: TGCGCCAGCAGCCATCGATCGGGGGGAGACGGAAACACCATATATTTT.

This chain uses TRBV29-1 with TRBJ1-1; no reliable D call. The CDR3 sequence is 12 residues long. CDR1 SQVTM and CDR2 ANQGSEA come from the germline V gene. The V end was cut by 5 bases, the J end by 4 bases, with 11 bases between. CDR3 in amino acids: CSVPSGGTEAFF. The CDR3 DNA follows: TGCAGCGTTCCCAGTGGCGGCACTGAAGCTTTCTTT. The full variable domain, its missing parts supplied by reference TRBV29-1 and TRBJ1-1, is SAVISQKPSRDICQRGTSLTIQCQVDSQVTMMFWYRQQPGQSLTLIATANQGSEATYESGFVIDKFPISRPNLTFSTLTVSNMSPEDSSIYLCSVPSGGTEAFFGQGTRLTVV.

The chain uses TRBV5-4 and TRBJ2-5, with 7 positions matching TRBD2. The germline V gene has CDR1 SGHNT and CDR2 YYREEE (reference sequence). The CDR3 extends over 15 amino acids. The junction had 4 bases not matched to a gene; V was cut back by 0 bases and J by 2 bases. The CDR3 nucleotides are TGTGCCAGCAGCTTGGCTAGCGGAATTCAAGAGACCCAGTACTTC. Its translation: CASSLASGIQETQYF. Combining the CDR3 with reference TRBV5-4 and TRBJ2-5 gives the whole variable domain ETGVTQSPTHLIKTRGQQVTLRCSSQSGHNTVSWYQQALGQGPQFIFQYYREEENGRGNFPPRFSGLQFPNYSSELNVNALELDDSALYLCASSLASGIQETQYFGPGTRLLVL.